This TCR gamma chain stems from a study of Vγ9Vδ2 T cells in congenital toxoplasmosis (dated by TCRdb to the early 2020s). Notes on the research overall: Congenital toxoplasmosis was diagnosed using IgG, IgM and IgA serology, Western blot and an in-house interferon-gamma release assay. Repertoires were sequenced from infants at 2 months after birth and at 1 year of age. This study compared the CDR3 repertoires of the gamma and delta chains in sorted blood gammadelta T cells from congenitally T. gondii-infected infants versus uninfected infants. TCR sequencing covered roughly five infected and approximately ten uninfected infants at 2 months, plus 3 infected and 4 uninfected infants at 1 year.

The same treatment, using spiramycin and/or pyrimethamine plus sulfadiazine plus folinic acid, was given to mothers of both infected and uninfected infants. Every infant, whether infected or uninfected, was delivered at term, after more than 37 weeks of gestation. Around 1 mL of blood was processed into PBMCs by Lymphoprep gradient centrifugation, then cryopreserved in liquid nitrogen and shipped to Belgium. After thawing, PBMCs were labeled with Zombie NIR viability dye and stained with CD3, TCR gammadelta, Vgamma9 and Vdelta2 antibodies. Sorting of CD3+ TCRgammadelta+ T cells was performed on a FACSAria III, with a mean purity of roughly 98%. For each sample, RNA was extracted from roughly 11,000 sorted gammadelta T cells with the RNeasy Micro Kit. The study infants had mothers who were enrolled with primary T. gondii infection during pregnancy. Infant peripheral blood was collected at an outpatient microbiology and virology center in Pavia, Italy.

cDNA was generated in one tube by template-switch reverse transcription with TRGC- and TRDC-specific primers, using SuperScript II. The TRGC primer was designed to bind both the TRGC1 and TRGC2 constant genes. The KAPA Real-Time Library Amplification Kit was used to amplify TRG and TRD, and AMPure XP beads were used for purification between steps. Index PCR with the Nextera XT Index Kit was used to attach the Illumina sequencing adapters. An Illumina MiSeq with the V2 300 kit was used to sequence the TRG and TRD amplicons, producing 150 bp paired-end reads. In the source study's methods: Before any further analysis, FastQC version 0.11.8 was used to assess read quality. Reads were aligned to GenBank TRG or TRD reference genes, and CDR3 sequences were built with MiXCR version 3.0.3. Default MiXCR settings were used, apart from assembling TRDD gene segments from 3 instead of 5 consecutive nucleotides. VDJtools version 1.2.1 calculated N additions, CDR3 length, J segment length and clonotype sharing between samples. Out-of-frame CDR3 sequences and those containing stop codons were excluded from analysis. Infant repertoires were compared for overlap with previously published fetal, cord blood and adult blood Vgamma9Vdelta2 repertoires. Clones were re-identified by TCRdb from the public reads with CATT, and rows with the same DNA were merged. The V and J calls, along with clone size, are taken from TCRdb and not from the paper's own processing. Within this sample are about 280 gamma-chain clones, with around 7% of them counted one time only. About 36% of the sample goes to the ten largest clones.

Taken from the germline V gene, the CDR1 and CDR2 loops are VENAVY and YDSYNSRV. Taken from cysteine to phenylalanine, the CDR3 has 9 residues. Just CDR3 DNA is preserved here, 27 bases in frame from base 1. General findings and caveats noted by the study authors: In roughly 2-month-old infants, germline-encoded fetal-type TRDV2 CDR3 sequences seemed to be more common in infected than in uninfected infants, which suggests a footprint of in utero expansion. At 2 months, TRGV9 and TRDV2 CDR3s of infected infants appeared to carry fewer N additions than uninfected infants, especially TRDV2-TRDJ1 sequences. Repertoire differences between infected and uninfected infants were less clearly seen at 1 year of age than at 2 months. Both infected and uninfected infants showed high prevalence of a public TRGV9 clonotype. Two months was the earliest age with enough suitable sample material for TCR repertoire analysis, so newborn repertoires were not sequenced.

This clone counts as medium-sized (0.01 to 0.1%). Its antigen remains undetermined. The junction shows a germline mismatch at one end, possibly a read error. The sequence was collected from a child under 10 years old born to a mother with Toxoplasma gondii infection during pregnancy, either congenitally infected or uninfected (not recorded which). The sequence is built from TRGV8 and TRGJP1. The sequenced sample was gamma-delta T cells from blood. The CDR3 sequence is CTTGWFKIF. DNA sequence: TGTACCACTGGTTGGTTCAAGATATTT.